This T cell receptor beta chain stems from a study of blood T cells in healthy people across ages. Study in general: Using template switching, researchers captured about one barcoded beta molecule for each two T cells.

V was cut by 2 bases and J by 5 bases, with 10 bases left in between. The CDR3 sequence is 14 residues long. The germline V gene has CDR1 LGHDT and CDR2 YNNKEL (reference sequence). The table lists this clonotype with many counts. Together with a sample-barcoded 5' primer, a J-beta primer mix was included in a second PCR lasting roughly 7 to 11 cycles. From the 5' RACE reads, TCRdb called clonotypes with MiXCR, one entry per CDR3 protein. This sample carries 1.5 million to 2 million distinct CDR3 sequences, 28% of them seen once, and the ten largest clones take over 7%. Isolation yielded PBMCs, at least 7 million per sample, in every case.

The chain carries TRBV3-1 and TRBJ2-4; TRBD1 might be the D (6 bases). The origin of this receptor is a woman under 40 in good health. What was sequenced was blood. The CDR3 reads CASSQQGYENIQYF. Written as DNA, the CDR3 is TGTGCCAGCAGCCAACAGGGGTATGAAAACATTCAGTACTTC.